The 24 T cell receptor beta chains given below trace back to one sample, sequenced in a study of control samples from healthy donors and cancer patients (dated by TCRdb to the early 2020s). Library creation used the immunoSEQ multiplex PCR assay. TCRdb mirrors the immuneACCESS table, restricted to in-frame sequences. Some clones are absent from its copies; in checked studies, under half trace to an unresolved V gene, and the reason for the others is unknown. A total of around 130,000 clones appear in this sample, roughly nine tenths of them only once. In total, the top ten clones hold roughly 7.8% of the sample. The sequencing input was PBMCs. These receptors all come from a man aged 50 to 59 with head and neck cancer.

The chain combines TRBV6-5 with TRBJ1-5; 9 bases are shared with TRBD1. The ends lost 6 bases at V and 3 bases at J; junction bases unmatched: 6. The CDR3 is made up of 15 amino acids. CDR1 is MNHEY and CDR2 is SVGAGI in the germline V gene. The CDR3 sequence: CASSAGQGNNQPQHF. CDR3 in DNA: TGTGCCAGCAGCGCCGGACAGGGGAACAATCAGCCCCAGCATTTT.

CDR3 protein: CASSGTGTGQFF. As DNA, the CDR3 is TGCGCCAGCAGTGGAACCGGGACAGGGCAGTTCTTC. The chain joins TRBV10-1 to TRBJ2-1; 8 nucleotides align to TRBD1. This CDR3 has 12 amino acids. Germline V gene data show CDR1 as WNHNN and CDR2 as SYGVQD (reference sequence). V trimming: 4 bases; J trimming: 12 bases; junction bases outside the gene matches: 5.

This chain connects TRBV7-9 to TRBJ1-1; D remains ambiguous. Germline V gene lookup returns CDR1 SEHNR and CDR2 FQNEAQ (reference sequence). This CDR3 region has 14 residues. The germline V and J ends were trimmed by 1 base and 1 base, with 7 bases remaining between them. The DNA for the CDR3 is TGTGCCAGCAGCTTAGGCACACAGAACACTGAAGCTTTCTTT. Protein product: CASSLGTQNTEAFF. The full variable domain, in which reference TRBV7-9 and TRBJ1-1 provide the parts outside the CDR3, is DTGVSQNPRHKITKRGQNVTFRCDPISEHNRLYWYRQTLGQGPEFLTYFQNEAQLEKSRLLSDRFSAERPKGSFSTLEIQRTEQGDSAMYLCASSLGTQNTEAFFGQGTRLTVV.

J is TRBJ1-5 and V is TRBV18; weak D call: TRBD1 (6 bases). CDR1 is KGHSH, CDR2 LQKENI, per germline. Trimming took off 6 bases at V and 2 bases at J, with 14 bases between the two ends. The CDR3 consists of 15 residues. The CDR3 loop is CASSQGQKGNQPQHF. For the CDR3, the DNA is TGTGCCAGCTCGCAAGGACAGAAAGGCAATCAGCCCCAGCATTTT.

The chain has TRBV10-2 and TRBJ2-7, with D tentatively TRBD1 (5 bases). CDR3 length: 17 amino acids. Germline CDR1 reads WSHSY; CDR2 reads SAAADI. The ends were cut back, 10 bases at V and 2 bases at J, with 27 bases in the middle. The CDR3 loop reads CATRNPPSDTQTYEQYF. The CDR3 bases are TGCGCCACACGCAACCCCCCCTCGGACACTCAGACCTACGAGCAGTACTTC.

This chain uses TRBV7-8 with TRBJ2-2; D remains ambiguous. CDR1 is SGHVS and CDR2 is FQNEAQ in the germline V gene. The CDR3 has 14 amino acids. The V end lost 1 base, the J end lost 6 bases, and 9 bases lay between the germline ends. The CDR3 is CASSLEGLPGELFF. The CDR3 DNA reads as TGTGCCAGCAGCTTAGAGGGATTGCCCGGGGAGCTGTTTTTT.

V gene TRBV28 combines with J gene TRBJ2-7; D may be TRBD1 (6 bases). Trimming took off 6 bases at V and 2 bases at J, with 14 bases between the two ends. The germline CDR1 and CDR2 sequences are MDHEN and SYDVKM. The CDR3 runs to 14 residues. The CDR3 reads CASSLLGGAYEQYF. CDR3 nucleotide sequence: TGTGCCAGCAGCCTCTTAGGGGGAGCCTACGAGCAGTACTTC.

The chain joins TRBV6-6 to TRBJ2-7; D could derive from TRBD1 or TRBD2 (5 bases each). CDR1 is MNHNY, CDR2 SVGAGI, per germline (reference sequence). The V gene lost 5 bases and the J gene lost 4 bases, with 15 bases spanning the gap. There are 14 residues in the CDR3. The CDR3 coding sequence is TGTGCCAGCAGTGCCGGGACCCGCGAATACGAGCAGTACTTC. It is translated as CASSAGTREYEQYF.

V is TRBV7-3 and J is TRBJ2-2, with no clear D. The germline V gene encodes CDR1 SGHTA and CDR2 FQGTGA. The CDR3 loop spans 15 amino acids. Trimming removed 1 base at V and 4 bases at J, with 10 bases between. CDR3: CASSLRATSTGELFF. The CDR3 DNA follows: TGTGCCAGCAGCTTAAGGGCAACCTCCACCGGGGAGCTGTTTTTT.

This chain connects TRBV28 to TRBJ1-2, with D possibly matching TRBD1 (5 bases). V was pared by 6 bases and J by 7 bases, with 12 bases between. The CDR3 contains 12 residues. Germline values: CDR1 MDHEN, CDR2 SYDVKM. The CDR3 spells CASSSGLAGYTF. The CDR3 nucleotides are TGTGCCAGCAGCTCAGGGTTGGCTGGCTACACCTTC.

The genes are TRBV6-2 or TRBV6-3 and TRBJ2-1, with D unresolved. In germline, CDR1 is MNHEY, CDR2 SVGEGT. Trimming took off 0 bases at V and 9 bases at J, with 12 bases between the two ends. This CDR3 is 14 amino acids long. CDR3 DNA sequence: TGTGCCAGCAGTTACTCGATCAAGTCAAGTGAGCAGTTCTTC. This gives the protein CASSYSIKSSEQFF.

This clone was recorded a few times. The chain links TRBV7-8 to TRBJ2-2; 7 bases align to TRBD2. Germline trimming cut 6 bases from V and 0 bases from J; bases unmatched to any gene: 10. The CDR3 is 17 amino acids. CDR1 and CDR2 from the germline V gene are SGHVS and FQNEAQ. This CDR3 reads CASRRGSGASNTGELFF. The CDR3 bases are TGTGCCAGCAGGAGGGGAAGCGGGGCCTCGAACACCGGGGAGCTGTTTTTT.

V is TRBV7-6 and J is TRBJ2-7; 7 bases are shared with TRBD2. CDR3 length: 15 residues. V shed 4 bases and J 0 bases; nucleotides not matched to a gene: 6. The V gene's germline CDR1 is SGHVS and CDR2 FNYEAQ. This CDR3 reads CASSSGGRSSYEQYF. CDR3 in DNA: TGTGCCAGCAGCTCCGGGGGGAGGAGCTCCTACGAGCAGTACTTC.

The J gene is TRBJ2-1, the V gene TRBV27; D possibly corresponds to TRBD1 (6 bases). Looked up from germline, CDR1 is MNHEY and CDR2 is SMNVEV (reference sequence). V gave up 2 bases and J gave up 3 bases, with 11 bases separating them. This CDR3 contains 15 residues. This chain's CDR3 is CASSLRQGFYNEQFF. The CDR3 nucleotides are TGTGCCAGCAGTTTACGGCAGGGGTTCTACAATGAGCAGTTCTTC.

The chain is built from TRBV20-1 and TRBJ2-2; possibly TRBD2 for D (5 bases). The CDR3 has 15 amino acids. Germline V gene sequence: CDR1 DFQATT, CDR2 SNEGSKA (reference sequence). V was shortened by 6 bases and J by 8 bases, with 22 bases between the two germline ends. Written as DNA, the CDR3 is TGCAGTGCCAGTCGTGGTAGCGCCCTAGGGGGGGAGCTGTTTTTT. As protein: CSASRGSALGGELFF.

CDR3 coding DNA: TGTGCCAGTACGGCCCAAGGGGGTCGGGGGACTGAAGCTTTCTTT. Translating it yields CASTAQGGRGTEAFF. The V call is TRBV19, the J call TRBJ1-1; possible D gene TRBD1, 6 bases. Germline CDR1 and CDR2: LNHDA and SQIVND (reference sequence). The V gene lost 7 bases and the J gene lost 5 bases, with 20 bases spanning the gap. CDR3 length equals 15 residues.

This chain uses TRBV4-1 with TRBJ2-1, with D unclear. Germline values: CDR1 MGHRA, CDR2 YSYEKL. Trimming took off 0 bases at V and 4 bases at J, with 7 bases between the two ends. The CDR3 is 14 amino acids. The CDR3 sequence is CASSQELHYNEQFF. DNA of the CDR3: TGCGCCAGCAGCCAAGAATTACATTACAATGAGCAGTTCTTC.

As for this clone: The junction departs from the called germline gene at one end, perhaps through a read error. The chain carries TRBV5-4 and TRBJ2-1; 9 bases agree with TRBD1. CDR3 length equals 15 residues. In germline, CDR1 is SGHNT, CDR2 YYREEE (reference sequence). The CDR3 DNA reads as TGTGCCAGCACCTTGACAGCCGGGACAGGGAATGAGCAGTTCTTC. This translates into CASTLTAGTGNEQFF.

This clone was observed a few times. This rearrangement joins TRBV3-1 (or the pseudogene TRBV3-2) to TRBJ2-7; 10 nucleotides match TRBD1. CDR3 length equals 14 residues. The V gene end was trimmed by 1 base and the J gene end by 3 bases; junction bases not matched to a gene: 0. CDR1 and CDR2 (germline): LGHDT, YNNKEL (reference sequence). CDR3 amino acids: CASSQGTGGYEQYF. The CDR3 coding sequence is TGTGCCAGCAGCCAAGGGACAGGGGGCTACGAGCAGTACTTC.

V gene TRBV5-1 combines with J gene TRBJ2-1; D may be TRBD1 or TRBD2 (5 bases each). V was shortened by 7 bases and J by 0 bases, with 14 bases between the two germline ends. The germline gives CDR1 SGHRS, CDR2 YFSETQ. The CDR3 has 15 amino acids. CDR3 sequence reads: CASYKPGSSYNEQFF. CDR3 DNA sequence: TGCGCCAGCTACAAACCAGGGAGCTCCTACAATGAGCAGTTCTTC.

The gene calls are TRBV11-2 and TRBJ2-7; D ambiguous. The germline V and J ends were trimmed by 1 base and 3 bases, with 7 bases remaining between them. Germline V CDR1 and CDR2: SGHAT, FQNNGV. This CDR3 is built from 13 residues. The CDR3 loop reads CASSLGNYYEQYF. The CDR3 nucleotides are TGTGCCAGCAGCTTAGGGAATTACTACGAGCAGTACTTC.

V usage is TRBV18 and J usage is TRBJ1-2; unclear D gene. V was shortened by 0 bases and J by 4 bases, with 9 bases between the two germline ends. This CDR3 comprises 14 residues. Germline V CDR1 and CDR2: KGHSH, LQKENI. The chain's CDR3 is CASSPPVGSYGYTF. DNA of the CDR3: TGTGCCAGCTCACCACCGGTCGGGTCCTATGGCTACACCTTC.

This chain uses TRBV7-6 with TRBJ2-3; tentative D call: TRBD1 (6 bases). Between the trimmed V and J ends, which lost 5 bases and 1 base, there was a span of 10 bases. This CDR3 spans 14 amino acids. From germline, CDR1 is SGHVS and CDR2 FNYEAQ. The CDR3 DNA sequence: TGTGCCAGCAGCGTACAGGGTCGCACAGATACGCAGTATTTT. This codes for CASSVQGRTDTQYF.

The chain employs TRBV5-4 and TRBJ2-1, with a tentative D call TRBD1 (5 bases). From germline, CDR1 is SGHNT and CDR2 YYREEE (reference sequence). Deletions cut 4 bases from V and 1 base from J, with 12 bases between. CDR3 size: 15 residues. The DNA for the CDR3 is TGTGCCAGCAGCCTCCGACAGCGATCCTACAATGAGCAGTTCTTC. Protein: CASSLRQRSYNEQFF. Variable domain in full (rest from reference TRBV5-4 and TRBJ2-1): ETGVTQSPTHLIKTRGQQVTLRCSSQSGHNTVSWYQQALGQGPQFIFQYYREEENGRGNFPPRFSGLQFPNYSSELNVNALELDDSALYLCASSLRQRSYNEQFFGPGTRLTVL.